This entry is about one T cell receptor (beta chain). What it binds is unknown. This CDR3 spans 14 amino acids. Germline V gene data show CDR1 as SGHTA and CDR2 as FQGNSA. J was trimmed by 7 bases and V by 1 base; bases with no gene match: 4. The data are from a study of cytomegalovirus exposure and HLA in healthy donors. This PCR relied on a set of 60 Vbeta primers and 13 Jbeta primers. TCRdb's copy holds only in-frame clones and misses some; the assay was immunoSEQ multiplex PCR. This sample carries under 80,000 clones, under 85% of them seen once, and the ten largest clones take roughly 50%. General study results and limits: The study reported that TCR beta sequences accurately predicted HLA-A and HLA-B alleles in most subjects.

The chain links TRBV7-2 to TRBJ1-2; 9 positions agree with TRBD1. This clonotype was sampled from a man between 50 and 59 years old in good health and CMV-seropositive. Sequencing was done on a sample of PBMCs. DNA for the CDR3: TGTGCCAGCAGCTTAGTTGGGACAGGGTCTGGCTACACCTTC. Residues: CASSLVGTGSGYTF. The full variable domain, with the rest looked up from reference TRBV7-2 and TRBJ1-2, is GAGVSQSPSNKVTEKGKDVELRCDPISGHTALYWYRQSLGQGLEFLIYFQGNSAPDKSGLPSDRFSAERTGGSVSTLTIQRTQQEDSAVYLCASSLVGTGSGYTFGSGTRLTVV.